A selection of T cell receptor beta chains follows, all from one sample in a study of cytomegalovirus exposure and HLA in healthy donors. TCRdb keeps only in-frame clones here, not all; method: immunoSEQ multiplex PCR. The top ten clones hold under 0.75% of a sample with 190,000 or so clones, 80% of them seen once. Specimen: PBMCs. All receptors derive from a boy aged 5 to 17 in good health and CMV-seronegative. The CDR3 runs from the conserved cysteine through the conserved F or W. D genes are given only for firm matches. Only some rows state a clone size, as once, few, many or a class for expanded clones.

V	J	D	size	DNA	CDR3
TRBV5-1	TRBJ2-5	-	-	TGCGCCAGCAGCTTGGGGGCAGAACAAGAGACCCAGTACTTC	CASSLGAEQETQYF
TRBV19	TRBJ1-1	-	-	TGTGCCAGTAGTATTTTACAGGGCACTGAAGCTTTCTTT	CASSILQGTEAFF
TRBV5-4	TRBJ1-1	-	-	TGTGCCAGCAGCTTGGATGACAGGTCCAAAGATTTCTTT	CASSLDDRSKDFF
TRBV2	TRBJ2-1	TRBD2	-	TGTGCCAGCAGCGCTCTCCCAATAGCGGGTTCCTACAATGAGCAGTTCTTC	CASSALPIAGSYNEQFF
TRBV9	TRBJ1-1	TRBD1	-	TGTGCCAGCAGCGCCAGGGACAGGGATTTCTTTAAGGCTTTCTTT	CASSARDRDFFKAFF
TRBV6-6	TRBJ1-5	TRBD1	-	TGTGCCAGCACCTTTGGACAGGTCAATCAGCCCCAGCATTTT	CASTFGQVNQPQHF
TRBV6-5	TRBJ1-4	-	-	TGTGCCAGCAAGGGGGTACCTAATGAAAAACTGTTTTTT	CASKGVPNEKLFF
TRBV19	TRBJ1-4	TRBD1	-	TGTGCCAGTAGTATATTGTCCCGGGACAGTGGGCCTAATGAAAAACTGTTTTTT	CASSILSRDSGPNEKLFF
TRBV30	TRBJ2-7	-	-	TGTGCCTGGAGTCGGGGGTCCGAGCAGTACTTC	CAWSRGSEQYF
TRBV9	TRBJ1-3	-	once	TGTGCCAGCAGCGACTCCGGGACACCGGCGAACACCATATATTTT	CASSDSGTPANTIYF
TRBV27	TRBJ2-7	-	-	TGTGCCAGCAGTGCCCTGGGCACCGCCTACGAGCAGTACTTC	CASSALGTAYEQYF
TRBV7-8	TRBJ2-1	TRBD2	-	TGTGCCAGCAGCTTAAGACCACCGGGACTAGCGGGAGTCAGTGAGCAGTTCTTC	CASSLRPPGLAGVSEQFF
TRBV5-8	TRBJ1-3	-	-	TGTGCCAGCAGCTTGGGGGGGGACTCTGGAAACACCATATATTTT	CASSLGGDSGNTIYF
TRBV18	TRBJ1-2	-	-	TGTGCCAGCTCACCCACCGGGACAAACTATGGCTACACCTTC	CASSPTGTNYGYTF
TRBV27	TRBJ1-2	TRBD1	-	TGTGCCAGCAGTCTAAAGGGTACGACAGGGGGCTATGGCTACACCTTC	CASSLKGTTGGYGYTF
TRBV30	TRBJ1-2	-	-	TGTGCCTGGAGAACGATAGGAGACGGCTATGGCTACACCTTC	CAWRTIGDGYGYTF
TRBV7-9	TRBJ1-1	-	-	TGTGCCAGCAGCGTCTCTATGAACACTGAAGCTTTCTTT	CASSVSMNTEAFF